The 30 T cell receptor beta chains below were found in one sample sequenced in a study of T cell responses to AZD1222 COVID-19 vaccine. The protocol was immunoSEQ multiplex PCR, while the TCRdb copy is restricted to in-frame clones and leaves out a portion. The table includes approximately 270,000 clones, almost 95% detected once. The sample consisted of peripheral blood, taken 28 days after the second AZD1222 dose. The receptor set was obtained from an adult who received the AZD1222 COVID-19 vaccine.

The chain has TRBV7-9 and TRBJ2-7, with 9 bases aligning to TRBD1. This CDR3 is 14 amino acids long. Looked up from germline, CDR1 is SEHNR and CDR2 is FQNEAQ (reference sequence). With V trimmed by 7 bases and J by 0 bases, 4 bases remained unmatched. CDR3 protein: CASNDRGSSYEQYF. The DNA of the CDR3 is TGTGCCAGCAATGACAGGGGGAGCTCCTACGAGCAGTACTTC.

DNA of the CDR3: TGTGCCAGCAGGGTTGATGGAAACACCATATATTTT. It codes for CASRVDGNTIYF. This chain connects TRBV2 to TRBJ1-3; no definite D call. Germline values: CDR1 SNHLY, CDR2 FYNNEI. Trimming stripped 6 bases from V and 3 bases from J, with 6 bases between. The CDR3 has 12 residues.

The rearrangement joins TRBV7-2 to TRBJ1-2; D ambiguous. The CDR3 length is 14 residues. Per the germline V gene, CDR1 is SGHTA and CDR2 is FQGNSA. V was trimmed by 1 base and J by 4 bases, leaving 10 bases between them. The CDR3 coding sequence is TGTGCCAGCAGCTTAGAAGTAACCGCCTATGGCTACACCTTC. This gives the protein CASSLEVTAYGYTF.

This sequence joins TRBV11-2 and TRBJ2-3; D ambiguous. This CDR3 comprises 13 residues. Trimming took 0 bases from V and 7 from J, leaving 8 bases between them. Per the germline V gene, CDR1 is SGHAT and CDR2 is FQNNGV. CDR3 DNA sequence: TGTGCCAGCAGCTTAGAAAGAGAAAATACGCAGTATTTT. Its protein is CASSLERENTQYF.

This clone was picked up one time. The chain recombines TRBV2 with TRBJ1-1; maybe TRBD1 (5 bases). CDR1 is SNHLY and CDR2 is FYNNEI in the germline V gene. The CDR3 consists of 14 residues. With 2 bases removed from V and 0 bases from J, the gap between germline ends came to 7 bases. CDR3 protein: CASSEQGLNTEAFF. CDR3 DNA sequence: TGTGCCAGCAGTGAACAGGGACTGAACACTGAAGCTTTCTTT.

The V gene is TRBV5-1, the J gene TRBJ2-7; D might be TRBD2 (6 bases). Trimming cost V 7 bases and J 3 bases, with 17 bases left between them. The germline V gene has CDR1 SGHRS and CDR2 YFSETQ. The CDR3 consists of 14 residues. CDR3 bases: TGCGCCAGCCGCACCCTAGCGTCGAGCTACGAGCAGTACTTC. It translates to CASRTLASSYEQYF.

This chain connects TRBV7-3 to TRBJ1-6; D is perhaps TRBD1 (6 bases). The V gene lost 4 bases and the J gene lost 4 bases, with 8 bases spanning the gap. The CDR3 is 14 residues long. In germline, CDR1 is SGHTA, CDR2 FQGTGA. CDR3: CASSSGQYNSPLHF. DNA for the CDR3: TGTGCCAGCAGCTCGGGACAATATAATTCACCCCTCCACTTT.

This clone was counted a single time. The chain uses TRBV2 and TRBJ2-2; 8 nucleotides align to TRBD1. The CDR3 totals 16 residues. The germline gives CDR1 SNHLY, CDR2 FYNNEI. V was pared by 4 bases and J by 4 bases, with 8 bases of the junction left unmatched. CDR3 amino acids: CASSVGQGAPTGELFF. CDR3 DNA: TGTGCCAGCAGTGTGGGGCAGGGGGCGCCCACCGGGGAGCTGTTTTTT.

This clone occurred once. This chain links TRBV4-2 with TRBJ2-7; TRBD1 might be the D (5 bases). The CDR3 has 12 residues. CDR1 is LGHNA and CDR2 is YNFKEQ in the germline V gene. The V end was cut by 5 bases, the J end by 5 bases, with 10 bases between. CDR3 bases: TGTGCCAGCAGCAAAACCAGGGACGAGCAGTACTTC. Translating gives CASSKTRDEQYF.

The V gene is TRBV5-6, the J gene TRBJ2-7; TRBD1 aligns across 7 bases. Germline assignment: CDR1 SGHDT and CDR2 YYEEEE. The CDR3 spans 17 residues. The trim removed 1 base at V and 2 bases at J, leaving 12 bases unmatched. Here the CDR3 DNA reads TGTGCCAGCAGCTTGTTGTTGTCGACAGGGCTCACCTACGAGCAGTACTTC. It is translated as CASSLLLSTGLTYEQYF.

The chain links TRBV7-2 to TRBJ2-7; D ambiguous. The CDR3 is 16 residues long. Trimming took off 1 base at V and 4 bases at J, with 17 bases between the two ends. Germline values: CDR1 SGHTA, CDR2 FQGNSA. CDR3 DNA sequence: TGTGCCAGCAGCTTAGGAACAGTGATTGTCGGATACGAGCAGTACTTC. Residues: CASSLGTVIVGYEQYF. Full variable domain (remainder filled in from reference TRBV7-2 and TRBJ2-7): GAGVSQSPSNKVTEKGKDVELRCDPISGHTALYWYRQSLGQGLEFLIYFQGNSAPDKSGLPSDRFSAERTGGSVSTLTIQRTQQEDSAVYLCASSLGTVIVGYEQYFGPGTRLTVT.

The J gene is TRBJ1-2, the V gene TRBV5-1, with 9 bases aligning to TRBD1. The CDR3 length is 14 residues. After removal of 4 bases from V and 7 bases from J, the junction contained 8 bases not matched to a gene. Germline V gene data show CDR1 as SGHRS and CDR2 as YFSETQ. CDR3 region: CASSNRQGVGGYTF. The DNA for the CDR3 is TGCGCCAGCAGCAACCGACAGGGGGTAGGTGGCTACACCTTC. Filled out from reference TRBV5-1 and TRBJ1-2, the complete variable domain reads KAGVTQTPRYLIKTRGQQVTLSCSPISGHRSVSWYQQTPGQGLQFLFEYFSETQRNKGNFPGRFSGRQFSNSRSEMNVSTLELGDSALYLCASSNRQGVGGYTFGSGTRLTVV.

The gene calls are TRBV27 and TRBJ2-7; the match to TRBD1 covers 8 bases. CDR1 is MNHEY and CDR2 is SMNVEV in the germline V gene (reference sequence). The ends lost 6 bases at V and 11 bases at J; junction bases unmatched: 9. The CDR3 is 12 amino acids. The CDR3, as DNA: TGTGCCAGCAGACCCCCAGGGGGCAGGAAGTACTTC. It encodes CASRPPGGRKYF.

The gene calls are TRBV18 and TRBJ1-2; TRBD1 might be the D (5 bases). V was cut by 3 bases and J by 8 bases, with 10 bases left in between. The germline CDR1 and CDR2 sequences are KGHSH and LQKENI. The CDR3 spans 12 residues. The CDR3 DNA is TGTGCCAGCTCACCGGGGGAGGGAGGCTACACCTTC. Its protein is CASSPGEGGYTF.

In this sample, this clone turned up once. This chain uses TRBV11-3 with TRBJ1-6, with a weak D call TRBD1 (6 bases). V was cut by 0 bases and J by 10 bases, with 10 bases left in between. This CDR3 spans 14 amino acids. From germline, CDR1 is SGHNT and CDR2 YENEEA. This CDR3 is CASSLEGGGSPLHF. DNA for the CDR3: TGTGCCAGCAGCTTAGAGGGGGGCGGATCACCCCTCCACTTT.

V gene TRBV18 combines with J gene TRBJ1-5, with TRBD1 identical over 10 bases. Germline loops: CDR1 KGHSH, CDR2 LQKENI. V lost 5 bases to trimming and J lost 3 bases; unmatched junction nucleotides: 4. This CDR3 is built from 15 residues. In DNA form, the CDR3 reads TGTGCCAGCTCAATCGACAGGGGGCCCAATCAGCCCCAGCATTTT. The encoded protein is CASSIDRGPNQPQHF.

In this sample, this clone turned up once. The CDR3 protein is CASIRYNEQFF. The CDR3 DNA is TGTGCCAGCATTCGGTACAATGAGCAGTTCTTC. V is TRBV28 and J is TRBJ2-1; D is unclear. The CDR3 runs 11 residues. Germline CDR1 MDHEN, CDR2 SYDVKM. Trimming took off 7 bases at V and 4 bases at J, with 5 bases between the two ends.

This rearrangement joins TRBV5-1 to TRBJ2-7; D is possibly TRBD1 (6 bases). The CDR3 spans 14 residues. The V gene's germline CDR1 is SGHRS and CDR2 YFSETQ. Trimming removed 4 bases at V and 3 bases at J, with 14 bases between. The CDR3 coding sequence is TGCGCCAGCAGCCCGTTCAGGGGAGACTACGAGCAGTACTTC. Its protein product is CASSPFRGDYEQYF.

CDR3 sequence: CATSDIEDGYTF. Written as DNA, the CDR3 is TGTGCCACCAGTGACATAGAAGATGGCTACACCTTC. The rearrangement links TRBV24-1 to TRBJ1-2; D gene ambiguous. CDR1 and CDR2 from the germline V gene are KGHDR and SFDVKD. Deletions cut 4 bases from V and 6 bases from J, with 8 bases between. CDR3 size: 12 residues.

This clone was detected once. This sequence joins TRBV30 and TRBJ1-5, with TRBD1 matching over 7 bases. Losses at the gene ends were 3 bases for V and 4 bases for J; bases not matched to a gene: 3. The germline CDR1 and CDR2 sequences are GTSNPN and SVGIG (reference sequence). This CDR3 region has 13 residues. CDR3 coding DNA: TGTGCCTGGAGCGGGGACAGTAATCAGCCCCAGCATTTT. As protein: CAWSGDSNQPQHF. The variable domain in full, with the rest retrieved from reference TRBV30 and TRBJ1-5, is SQTIHQWPATLVQPVGSPLSLECTVEGTSNPNLYWYRQAAGRGLQLLFYSVGIGQISSEVPQNLSASRPQDRQFILSSKKLLLSDSGFYLCAWSGDSNQPQHFGDGTRLSIL.

The rearrangement joins TRBV19 to TRBJ2-1, with a possible D match to TRBD2 (6 bases). Trimming stripped 1 base from V and 2 bases from J, with 6 bases between. The CDR3 runs 14 residues. The germline V gene has CDR1 LNHDA and CDR2 SQIVND (reference sequence). The CDR3 sequence: CASSIGGTYNEQFF. DNA for the CDR3: TGTGCCAGTAGTATAGGCGGGACCTACAATGAGCAGTTCTTC.

The V and J genes are TRBV20-1 and TRBJ1-1; 11 bases agree with TRBD1. V dropped 3 bases and J dropped 7; count of bases not matched to a gene: 10. The CDR3 contains 15 residues. From germline, CDR1 is DFQATT and CDR2 SNEGSKA (reference sequence). The CDR3 spells CSASNRDRGLYEAFF. The CDR3 DNA is TGCAGTGCTAGTAACCGGGACAGGGGGTTGTATGAAGCTTTCTTT.

The V and J genes are TRBV5-1 and TRBJ2-3; 15 bases are shared with TRBD2. Germline-derived CDR1 and CDR2 are SGHRS and YFSETQ. This CDR3 has 17 residues. V lost 3 bases to trimming and J lost 0 bases; unmatched junction nucleotides: 2. The CDR3 loop is CASSWGLAGGSTDTQYF. The CDR3 nucleotides read TGCGCCAGCAGCTGGGGACTAGCGGGAGGCAGCACAGATACGCAGTATTTT.

The chain is built from TRBV18 and TRBJ2-7, with 7 bases that match TRBD1. The CDR3 covers 15 residues. V shed 5 bases, J shed 5 bases, and the junction held 12 bases outside the gene matches. CDR1 and CDR2 from the germline V gene are KGHSH and LQKENI. The chain's CDR3 is CASSSTSGTANEQYF. CDR3 nucleotides: TGTGCCAGCTCATCCACTTCCGGGACAGCTAACGAGCAGTACTTC.

This rearrangement joins TRBV29-1 to TRBJ2-2; D is perhaps TRBD2 (6 bases). The CDR3 is made up of 11 amino acids. CDR1 SQVTM and CDR2 ANQGSEA come from the germline V gene. V was clipped by 4 bases and J by 6 bases, with 6 bases between them. CDR3: CSVGGAGELFF. CDR3 DNA sequence: TGCAGCGTTGGCGGGGCCGGGGAGCTGTTTTTT.

The chain links TRBV28 to TRBJ1-2, with no clear D. The CDR3 consists of 15 residues. CDR1 is MDHEN, CDR2 SYDVKM, per germline. Trimming took off 10 bases at V and 2 bases at J, with 20 bases between the two ends. In nucleotides, the CDR3 is TGTGCCACCTGCTCTACGGCAGGTGGGAACTATGGCTACACCTTC. Amino acid sequence: CATCSTAGGNYGYTF.

The rearrangement links TRBV6-6 to TRBJ2-5, with D possibly matching TRBD2 (6 bases). Germline loops: CDR1 MNHNY, CDR2 SVGAGI (reference sequence). The V end was cut by 6 bases, the J end by 5 bases, with 13 bases between. This CDR3 is 13 amino acids long. The CDR3 nucleotides are TGTGCCAGCAGCACCAGAGGAGGGGAGACCCAGTACTTC. It specifies CASSTRGGETQYF.

This chain connects TRBV28 to TRBJ2-2; D is perhaps TRBD1 (5 bases). The V gene lost 8 bases and the J gene lost 1 base, with 8 bases spanning the gap. Germline V gene lookup returns CDR1 MDHEN and CDR2 SYDVKM. The CDR3 has 13 amino acids. The CDR3 bases are TGTGCCAGCGCCCAGGGGAACACCGGGGAGCTGTTTTTT. Amino acids: CASAQGNTGELFF.

V is TRBV5-1 and J is TRBJ2-4; possibly TRBD1 or TRBD2 for D (5 bases each). This CDR3 comprises 16 residues. Germline V lookup: CDR1 SGHRS, CDR2 YFSETQ. The V end was cut by 3 bases, the J end by 2 bases, with 15 bases between. The CDR3 nucleotides are TGCGCCAGCAGCTCGGGACCGCCAGGAACCAAAAACATTCAGTACTTC. Its translation: CASSSGPPGTKNIQYF.

The chain uses TRBV2 and TRBJ2-2, with 8 nucleotides matching TRBD1. CDR1 and CDR2 (germline): SNHLY, FYNNEI. J gave up 8 bases and V 4 bases, and 9 bases lay outside the gene matches. This CDR3 has 15 residues. In DNA, the CDR3 is TGTGCCAGCAGTGGTCTGGACAGGGCATCTGGGGAGCTGTTTTTT. It encodes CASSGLDRASGELFF.